The rows below give T cell receptor beta chains drawn from one sample of a study of graft-versus-host responses after intestinal transplantation. Sequencing was performed with immunoSEQ multiplex PCR; in TCRdb, only in-frame clones are kept and a portion is missing. Here the sample spans about 7,000 clones, about 28% being singletons. Sequencing was performed on alloreactive CD8+ T cells from a mixed lymphocyte reaction culture, taken before transplantation. All receptors come from a human patient who was an organ donor for intestinal transplantation. CDR3s include the opening cysteine and the closing phenylalanine or tryptophan. The order of the fields is D gene, V gene, clone size, J gene, CDR3 protein, CDR3 DNA. A D gene is named only where the DNA matches it firmly. The size field is filled for only some rows; it gives once, few, many or a size class.

>.|TRBV7-7|.|TRBJ1-2
CASSPGHNYGYTF
TGTGCTAGCAGTCCGGGACACAACTATGGCTACACCTTC
>.|TRBV19|.|TRBJ1-1
CASSIGRQGATEAFF
TGTGCCAGTAGTATAGGCCGACAAGGGGCCACTGAAGCTTTCTTT
>TRBD1|TRBV4-1|few|TRBJ2-7
CASSQDRGFYEQYF
TGCGCCAGCAGCCAAGACAGGGGGTTTTACGAGCAGTACTTC
>TRBD1|TRBV9|.|TRBJ1-2
CASSGGQGSYGYTF
TGTGCCAGCAGCGGAGGACAGGGGAGCTATGGCTACACCTTC
>.|TRBV6-5|few|TRBJ2-1
CASRGGVQGHEQFF
TGTGCCAGCAGGGGAGGGGTACAGGGTCATGAGCAGTTCTTC
>.|TRBV6-5|.|TRBJ2-7
CASSWGIGSYEQYF
TGTGCCAGCAGTTGGGGGATTGGGTCCTACGAGCAGTACTTC
>.|TRBV4-1|few|TRBJ1-5
CASSQLWQSNQPQHF
TGCGCCAGCAGCCAACTGTGGCAGAGCAATCAGCCCCAGCATTTT
>TRBD1|TRBV13|few|TRBJ2-7
CASSPGQGPYEQYF
TGTGCCAGCTCACCGGGACAGGGGCCCTACGAGCAGTACTTC
>TRBD2|TRBV4-1|.|TRBJ2-7
CASSQARGAYEQYF
TGCGCCAGCAGCCAAGCCCGGGGGGCCTACGAGCAGTACTTC
>.|TRBV7-5|.|TRBJ2-1
CARSLETGTGGYNEQFF
TGTGCCAGAAGCTTGGAAACCGGGACAGGGGGCTACAATGAGCAGTTCTTC
>.|TRBV4-3|.|TRBJ2-7
CASSHGGEAYEQYF
TGCGCCAGCAGCCATGGGGGAGAGGCCTACGAGCAGTACTTC
>TRBD1|TRBV6-5|few|TRBJ1-4
CASTMGQGGEKLFF
TGTGCCAGCACCATGGGACAGGGAGGAGAAAAACTGTTTTTT
>TRBD1|TRBV7-9|few|TRBJ2-1
CASSQQGYHNEQFF
TGTGCCAGCAGCCAACAGGGGTACCACAATGAGCAGTTCTTC
>.|TRBV4-3|.|TRBJ2-7
CASSQAMAYEQYF
TGCGCCAGCAGCCAAGCCATGGCCTACGAGCAGTACTTC
>.|TRBV11-2|.|TRBJ2-7
CASTPGSTPSYEQYF
TGTGCCAGCACACCCGGGAGTACACCCTCCTACGAGCAGTACTTC
>.|TRBV18|medium-sized|TRBJ1-2
CASSPSIRGNYGYTF
TGTGCCAGCTCACCATCGATCAGGGGTAACTATGGCTACACCTTC
>TRBD2|TRBV19|.|TRBJ2-2
CASSIVLASGGVAGELFF
TGTGCCAGTAGTATAGTTTTAGCTAGCGGGGGTGTGGCCGGGGAGCTGTTTTTT
>.|TRBV30|.|TRBJ1-2
CAWVSGFLYGYTF
TGTGCCTGGGTGTCGGGGTTCCTCTATGGCTACACCTTC
>TRBD1|TRBV7-7|few|TRBJ2-7
CASSGWGQPYEQYF
TGTGCCAGCAGCGGGTGGGGACAGCCCTACGAGCAGTACTTC
>.|TRBV27|few|TRBJ2-7
CASNYWGRQYF
TGTGCCAGCAATTATTGGGGCCGGCAGTACTTC
>.|TRBV6-5|few|TRBJ2-2
CASSPGANTGELFF
TGTGCCAGCAGCCCAGGGGCGAACACCGGGGAGCTGTTTTTT
>TRBD1|TRBV6-5|.|TRBJ1-2
CASSPGTGGSYGYTF
TGTGCCAGCAGTCCCGGGACAGGGGGGTCTTATGGCTACACCTTC
>.|TRBV10-3|few|TRBJ1-6
CATEDSYSPLHF
TGTGCCACCGAAGACAGTTATTCACCCCTCCACTTT
>TRBD2|TRBV6-6|few|TRBJ2-5
CASSYGLGWETQYF
TGTGCCAGCAGTTATGGACTAGGGTGGGAGACCCAGTACTTC
>TRBD2|TRBV6-6|medium-sized|TRBJ2-5
CASSLASGGAETQYF
TGTGCCAGCAGTTTGGCTAGCGGGGGGGCAGAGACCCAGTACTTC
>TRBD1|TRBV4-3|.|TRBJ2-7
CASSQFYRDRGEDAYF
TGCGCCAGCAGCCAATTTTACCGGGACAGGGGTGAAGATGCGTACTTC
>.|TRBV7-6|.|TRBJ2-7
CASSLLGGEGGYEQYF
TGTGCCAGCAGTCTTCTGGGGGGGGAGGGGGGCTACGAGCAGTACTTC
>.|TRBV7-6|.|TRBJ2-1
CASSSWGRGSSYNEQFF
TGTGCCAGCAGCTCATGGGGACGGGGGAGCTCCTACAATGAGCAGTTCTTC
>.|TRBV4-2|.|TRBJ2-2
CASSHLTYWGELFF
TGTGCCAGCAGCCACCTGACCTACTGGGGGGAGCTGTTTTTT
>.|TRBV6-5|.|TRBJ2-1
CASTISPYNEQFF
TGTGCCAGCACCATATCCCCATACAATGAGCAGTTCTTC
>.|TRBV6-4|few|TRBJ1-2
CASSDLANYGYTF
TGTGCCAGCAGTGACCTGGCGAATTATGGCTACACCTTC
>.|TRBV7-4|.|TRBJ2-7
CASTPGSTPSYEQYF
TGTGCCAGCACACCCGGGAGTACACCCTCCTACGAGCAGTACTTC
>TRBD1|TRBV28|large|TRBJ2-7
CASSSFPRDRGYF
TGTGCCAGCAGTTCTTTCCCCCGGGACAGGGGGTACTTC
>.|TRBV4-2|medium-sized|TRBJ1-2
CASSHFGGGYGYTF
TGTGCCAGCAGTCATTTTGGAGGCGGGTATGGCTACACCTTC
>.|TRBV27|few|TRBJ1-1
CASSYQPLNTEAFF
TGTGCCAGCAGTTATCAACCTTTGAACACTGAAGCTTTCTTT
>.|TRBV19|few|TRBJ2-3
CATAPLHSDTQYF
TGTGCCACCGCGCCGCTGCATTCAGATACGCAGTATTTT
>.|TRBV18|.|TRBJ1-1
CASSPSLLPITTNTEAFF
TGCGCCAGCTCACCATCTTTGTTACCGATTACAACGAACACTGAAGCTTTCTTT
>.|TRBV6-8|.|TRBJ1-2
CASSGTEEYTDGYTF
TGTGCCAGCAGTGGTACAGAGGAGTATACCGATGGCTACACCTTC
>TRBD1|TRBV4-1|.|TRBJ2-7
CASSLDRFGSYEQYF
TGCGCCAGCAGCCTGGACAGGTTCGGGTCCTACGAGCAGTACTTC
>.|TRBV4-3|.|TRBJ2-3
CASSQDPPSTDTQYF
TGCGCCAGCAGCCAAGATCCACCGAGCACAGATACGCAGTATTTT
>TRBD2|TRBV7-4|.|TRBJ2-2
CASSPGLASGELFF
TGTGCCAGCAGCCCCGGACTAGCAAGCGGGGAGCTGTTTTTT